Following are 4 T cell receptor beta chains from one sample sequenced in a study of blood T cell repertoires in COVID-19. The repertoire was sequenced with immunoSEQ multiplex PCR; TCRdb's copy has only in-frame clones and lacks some. The data hold some 400,000 clones, with around 87% observed a single time. What was sequenced was peripheral blood. The receptors originated from a woman in her twenties or thirties with COVID-19, enrolled during active disease.

The rearrangement links TRBV7-2 to TRBJ2-7; TRBD2 matches at 8 bases. J was trimmed by 0 bases and V by 3 bases; bases with no gene match: 4. Germline loops: CDR1 SGHTA, CDR2 FQGNSA. The CDR3 contains 15 residues. CDR3 DNA sequence: TGTGCCAGCAGCTTCGTGAGCGGGAGCTCCTACGAGCAGTACTTC. Amino acids: CASSFVSGSSYEQYF.

The gene calls are TRBV15 and TRBJ2-2; possible D gene TRBD2, 6 bases. CDR1 and CDR2 from the germline V gene are LNHNV and YYDKDF (reference sequence). There are 21 residues in the CDR3. The V gene lost 3 bases and the J gene lost 2 bases, with 28 bases spanning the gap. CDR3 coding DNA: TGTGCCACCAGCAGTGGGATACGACGGGGACTCTTGATGAAAAACACCGGGGAGCTGTTTTTT. It yields the protein CATSSGIRRGLLMKNTGELFF.

V usage is TRBV5-1 and J usage is TRBJ1-5; TRBD1 agrees at 11 bases. The length of the CDR3 is 17 residues. After removal of 2 bases from V and 0 bases from J, the junction contained 4 bases not matched to a gene. The germline V gene has CDR1 SGHRS and CDR2 YFSETQ. This CDR3 reads CASSLGTGGISNQPQHF. CDR3 coding DNA: TGCGCCAGCAGCTTAGGGACAGGGGGGATTAGCAATCAGCCCCAGCATTTT.

The V and J genes are TRBV5-1 and TRBJ2-1; 10 bases line up with TRBD2. V lost 4 bases to trimming and J lost 6 bases; unmatched junction nucleotides: 10. The CDR3 spans 16 residues. Germline CDR1 is SGHRS and CDR2 is YFSETQ. The CDR3 reads CASSPKGLAETNEQFF. CDR3 DNA sequence: TGCGCCAGCAGCCCGAAAGGACTAGCGGAGACCAATGAGCAGTTCTTC.